The next 20 T cell receptor beta chains were all read from a single sample in a study of CD8+ T cells in alopecia areata. RNA, once extracted, was reverse transcribed into cDNA for use as the sequencing template. Sequenced by immunoSEQ multiplex PCR; TCRdb stores in-frame clones only, minus some. The data contain 150,000 to 200,000 clones, around 59% of them singletons. Treatment in this sample: oral pan-JAK inhibitor, 5-10 mg twice daily. The starting material was CD4+ T cells sorted from blood, obtained at week 24, from a patient treated with tofacitinib. The receptors here all came from a human donor with alopecia areata.

This clone occurred a few times. The CDR3 loop reads CASSLEPAIVQNYGYTF. In DNA, the CDR3 is TGCGCCAGCAGCTTGGAGCCAGCCATAGTCCAGAACTATGGCTACACCTTC. This rearrangement joins TRBV5-1 to TRBJ1-2, with D hard to call. V lost 0 bases and J 2 bases, leaving 17 bases between the germline ends. The germline gives CDR1 SGHRS, CDR2 YFSETQ. This CDR3 spans 17 amino acids.

This clone was detected a few times. The CDR3 here is CARDRGPVEAFF. CDR3 nucleotides: TGTGCACGGGACAGGGGGCCTGTTGAAGCTTTCTTT. The genes are TRBV30 and TRBJ1-1, with TRBD1 matching over 12 bases. Per the germline V gene, CDR1 is GTSNPN and CDR2 is SVGIG (reference sequence). This CDR3 has 12 amino acids.

This clone has more than one count but fewer than ten. This rearrangement joins TRBV6-5 to TRBJ1-1, with D unresolved. CDR3 length: 14 residues. Trimming took off 5 bases at V and 5 bases at J, with 15 bases between the two ends. In germline, CDR1 is MNHEY, CDR2 SVGAGI. In DNA form, the CDR3 reads TGTGCCAGCAGTCCAGACATGTTAGCGACTGAAGCTTTCTTT. Translating it yields CASSPDMLATEAFF.

The J gene is TRBJ1-5, the V gene TRBV4-1; 12 nucleotides match TRBD1. Germline V gene data show CDR1 as MGHRA and CDR2 as YSYEKL. This CDR3 is 15 amino acids long. Losses at the gene ends were 5 bases for V and 6 bases for J; bases not matched to a gene: 5. Here the CDR3 DNA reads TGCGCCAGCAGCGCGGGACAGGGGGCTTTTCAGCCCCAGCATTTT. As protein: CASSAGQGAFQPQHF.

The chain links TRBV28 to TRBJ1-5; TRBD1 aligns across 8 bases. CDR3 length: 15 amino acids. Germline-derived CDR1 and CDR2 are MDHEN and SYDVKM. The V segment lost 6 bases and the J segment 4 bases; nucleotides outside the gene matches: 8. The CDR3 sequence is CASRTQGAVNQPQHF. CDR3 sequence (DNA): TGTGCCAGCAGAACCCAGGGGGCGGTTAATCAGCCCCAGCATTTT.

CDR3 nucleotide sequence: TGTGCCTGGAGTGTAGCGGGGGGCGTCAATCAGCCCCAGCATTTT. Protein: CAWSVAGGVNQPQHF. This sequence joins TRBV30 and TRBJ1-5; TRBD1 might be the D (6 bases). Trimming cost V 0 bases and J 3 bases, with 12 bases left between them. The CDR3 loop spans 15 amino acids. Germline V gene lookup returns CDR1 GTSNPN and CDR2 SVGIG (reference sequence).

The chain couples TRBV6-5 to TRBJ1-2; TRBD1 might be the D (6 bases). The germline CDR1 and CDR2 sequences are MNHEY and SVGAGI. This CDR3 is 14 amino acids long. The V end was cut by 6 bases, the J end by 8 bases, with 19 bases between. The DNA of the CDR3 is TGTGCCAGCAGCCCAAACGGGGGGCAGGGAGGCTACACCTTC. Protein: CASSPNGGQGGYTF.

The gene calls are TRBV6-5 and TRBJ1-4, with a weak D call TRBD1 (5 bases). The V end lost 5 bases, the J end lost 0 bases, and 10 bases lay between the germline ends. There are 15 residues in the CDR3. CDR1 is MNHEY, CDR2 SVGAGI, per germline. CDR3 loop: CASSRSGSTNEKLFF. CDR3 nucleotides: TGTGCCAGCAGTAGATCAGGGTCAACTAATGAAAAACTGTTTTTT.

The chain combines TRBV9 with TRBJ2-1; no reliable D call. The V gene lost 0 bases and the J gene lost 6 bases, with 10 bases spanning the gap. Germline V gives CDR1 SGDLS, CDR2 YYNGEE. The CDR3 spans 14 residues. CDR3 region: CASSVALDPNEQFF. CDR3 DNA sequence: TGTGCCAGCAGCGTAGCGCTAGACCCCAATGAGCAGTTCTTC.

The rearrangement uses TRBV6-1 and TRBJ1-1; perhaps TRBD1 as D (6 bases). The germline V and J ends were trimmed by 7 bases and 4 bases, with 16 bases remaining between them. Looked up from germline, CDR1 is MNHNS and CDR2 is SASEGT. The CDR3 covers 14 residues. CDR3 DNA: TGTGCCAGCAAGGTGCAGGGGCGTCGCACTGAAGCTTTCTTT. It specifies CASKVQGRRTEAFF.

This sequence joins TRBV7-6 and TRBJ1-5; unclear D gene. This CDR3 has 15 amino acids. V lost 4 bases and J 3 bases, leaving 13 bases between the germline ends. Germline lookup yields CDR1 SGHVS and CDR2 FNYEAQ. DNA for the CDR3: TGTGCCAGCAGCTCCCAGGCAACACTCAATCAGCCCCAGCATTTT. Amino acids: CASSSQATLNQPQHF.

The gene calls are TRBV6-5 and TRBJ2-1; 11 bases are a match to TRBD2. The CDR3 extends over 16 amino acids. Germline CDR1 reads MNHEY; CDR2 reads SVGAGI. V lost 2 bases and J lost 7; bases outside the gene matches: 7. The CDR3 protein is CASSYGLAGFRNEQFF. The CDR3, as DNA: TGTGCCAGCAGTTACGGACTAGCGGGCTTTAGGAATGAGCAGTTCTTC.

This chain connects TRBV27 to TRBJ1-2; D is possibly TRBD1 (6 bases). Germline V CDR1 and CDR2: MNHEY, SMNVEV (reference sequence). The V and J ends lost 4 bases and 7 bases respectively, with 19 bases between them. This CDR3 has 15 residues. The CDR3 reads CASSSPGGGSLGYTF. Written as DNA, the CDR3 is TGTGCCAGCAGTTCCCCTGGGGGGGGCTCCCTTGGCTACACCTTC.

This rearrangement joins TRBV2 to TRBJ1-5; D may be TRBD1 (5 bases). Deletions cut 2 bases from V and 0 bases from J, with 8 bases between. CDR1 is SNHLY and CDR2 is FYNNEI in the germline V gene. This CDR3 has 15 residues. CDR3 DNA sequence: TGTGCCAGCAGTGAATTAACAGGTAGCAATCAGCCCCAGCATTTT. It specifies CASSELTGSNQPQHF.

This clone occurred a few times. The chain joins TRBV7-2 to TRBJ2-5; the D gene is possibly TRBD2 (5 bases). V was clipped by 5 bases and J by 1 base, with 8 bases between them. Germline-derived CDR1 and CDR2 are SGHTA and FQGNSA. The CDR3 has 13 amino acids. The CDR3: CASSRTLQETQYF. The DNA of the CDR3 is TGTGCCAGCAGCCGGACTCTCCAAGAGACCCAGTACTTC.

The chain couples TRBV6-1 to TRBJ1-2; D gene ambiguous. The CDR3 sequence is 12 residues long. Looked up from germline, CDR1 is MNHNS and CDR2 is SASEGT. V gave up 5 bases and J gave up 2 bases, with 6 bases separating them. As DNA, the CDR3 is TGTGCCAGCAGTAACCCAAACTATGGCTACACCTTC. Protein product: CASSNPNYGYTF.

The V gene is TRBV4-2, the J gene TRBJ1-2, with D perhaps matching TRBD1 (5 bases). Germline V gene lookup returns CDR1 LGHNA and CDR2 YNFKEQ. V gave up 0 bases and J gave up 1 base, with 18 bases separating them. CDR3 length: 18 residues. CDR3 loop: CASSQDVTQGFDNYGYTF. CDR3 bases: TGTGCCAGCAGCCAAGACGTGACCCAGGGATTCGATAACTATGGCTACACCTTC.

The rearrangement links TRBV7-9 to TRBJ1-4, with D possibly TRBD1 on 6 matching bases. The germline CDR1 and CDR2 sequences are SEHNR and FQNEAQ (reference sequence). The V gene lost 4 bases and the J gene lost 8 bases, with 17 bases spanning the gap. This CDR3 region has 15 residues. CDR3 coding DNA: TGTGCCAGCAGCTCCCGGACAGACGTAAGGGAAAAACTGTTTTTT. Its protein product is CASSSRTDVREKLFF.

The CDR3 DNA reads as TGTGCCTGGGGCAGGAGAGGGGGCAATCAGCCCCAGCATTTT. It codes for CAWGRRGGNQPQHF. V gene TRBV30 combines with J gene TRBJ1-5; possibly TRBD1 for D (5 bases). CDR1 is GTSNPN and CDR2 is SVGIG in the germline V gene (reference sequence). The V end was cut by 5 bases, the J end by 2 bases, with 13 bases between. The CDR3 covers 14 residues.

J is TRBJ1-2 and V is TRBV4-2, with TRBD1 identical over 9 bases. This CDR3 region has 16 residues. With V trimmed by 4 bases and J by 4 bases, 10 bases remained unmatched. Germline CDR1 is LGHNA and CDR2 is YNFKEQ. CDR3 residues: CASSPTGGRSSYGYTF. CDR3 nucleotide sequence: TGTGCCAGCAGCCCCACAGGGGGCCGGTCGAGCTATGGCTACACCTTC.